The present TCR beta chain was sequenced within a study of T cells in Graves' hyperthyroidism and ophthalmopathy. Amplified TCR beta CDR3 regions came from RNA transcripts. With the HTBI primer set, the TCR CDR3 went through a first round of RT-PCR. TCRdb reprocessed the multiplex PCR reads with MiXCR, giving one entry per CDR3 protein. The top ten clones hold 30% to 40% of a sample with about 640,000 distinct CDR3 sequences, less than 25% of them seen once. CDR1 and CDR2 (germline): DFQATT, SNEGSKA (reference sequence). This CDR3 spans 12 amino acids. The J segment lost 5 bases and the V segment lost 6 bases, leaving 4 bases of the junction unmatched. This clonotype was detected only once.

The V and J genes are TRBV20-1 and TRBJ1-5; 7 nucleotides line up with TRBD1. The sample taken for sequencing was blood. The receptor's source is a man aged 30 to 45 with Graves' ophthalmopathy. CDR3 nucleotides: TGCAGTGCAGAAACAGGGGATCAGCCCCAGCATTTT. It is translated as CSAETGDQPQHF.